The 22 T cell receptor beta chains in this list originate from one sample, sequenced in a study of blood T cell repertoires in COVID-19. Profiled with immunoSEQ multiplex PCR; TCRdb holds only in-frame clones, not every one. Among over 45,000 clones listed, around 90% were seen once. The sample consisted of peripheral blood. These receptors were taken from an elderly woman with acute or convalescent COVID-19.

The genes are TRBV25-1 and TRBJ2-2; no reliable D call. The CDR3 runs to 14 residues. With 4 bases removed from V and 5 bases from J, the gap between germline ends came to 11 bases. Germline V gives CDR1 MGHDK, CDR2 SYGVNS. CDR3 sequence: CASSGTAQTGELFF. The CDR3 nucleotides are TGTGCCAGCAGTGGTACAGCTCAAACCGGGGAGCTGTTTTTT.

The chain links TRBV5-1 to TRBJ2-7; TRBD1 aligns across 7 bases. The V gene's germline CDR1 is SGHRS and CDR2 YFSETQ. Trimming at V came to 4 bases and at J to 0 bases, leaving 7 bases not matched to a gene. This CDR3 comprises 15 residues. The CDR3 reads CASSPRQGSSYEQYF. The CDR3 region has the DNA TGCGCCAGCAGCCCCCGACAGGGAAGCTCCTACGAGCAGTACTTC.

This chain links TRBV11-2 with TRBJ2-6; the D gene is possibly TRBD2 (6 bases). V lost 0 bases, J lost 0 bases, and 15 bases lay in between. This CDR3 has 19 residues. The germline V gene encodes CDR1 SGHAT and CDR2 FQNNGV. The CDR3 coding sequence is TGTGCCAGCAGCTTAGATCGTTGGGAGGACCGCTCTGGGGCCAACGTCCTGACTTTC. It yields the protein CASSLDRWEDRSGANVLTF.

This chain uses TRBV7-2 with TRBJ1-2; unclear D gene. The ends were cut back, 4 bases at V and 6 bases at J, with 12 bases in the middle. CDR1 and CDR2 from the germline V gene are SGHTA and FQGNSA. The CDR3 contains 13 residues. CDR3 loop: CASSYKFPDGYTF. CDR3 in DNA: TGTGCCAGCAGCTATAAGTTCCCAGATGGCTACACCTTC.

The chain carries TRBV7-9 and TRBJ2-1; 8 positions agree with TRBD2. There are 15 residues in the CDR3. Germline values: CDR1 SEHNR, CDR2 FQNEAQ (reference sequence). The J segment lost 6 bases and the V segment lost 5 bases, leaving 9 bases of the junction unmatched. In DNA, the CDR3 is TGTGCCAGCAGCAACCCGGGACTAGTTCCCAATGAGCAGTTCTTC. Its translation: CASSNPGLVPNEQFF.

This clone was counted a single time. This rearrangement joins TRBV5-1 to TRBJ2-5, with TRBD2 matching 12 bases. Germline CDR1 reads SGHRS; CDR2 reads YFSETQ. Trimming cost V 4 bases and J 3 bases; bases outside gene matches: 13. This CDR3 contains 18 residues. CDR3 region: CASSRGASGGASEETQYF. As DNA, the CDR3 is TGCGCCAGCAGCCGTGGTGCTAGCGGGGGGGCTTCGGAAGAGACCCAGTACTTC. Combining the CDR3 with reference TRBV5-1 and TRBJ2-5 gives the whole variable domain KAGVTQTPRYLIKTRGQQVTLSCSPISGHRSVSWYQQTPGQGLQFLFEYFSETQRNKGNFPGRFSGRQFSNSRSEMNVSTLELGDSALYLCASSRGASGGASEETQYFGPGTRLLVL.

This chain uses TRBV28 with TRBJ1-2; the D is unclear. There are 16 residues in the CDR3. V was pared by 1 base and J by 2 bases, with 14 bases between. The germline CDR1 and CDR2 sequences are MDHEN and SYDVKM. CDR3 nucleotide sequence: TGTGCCAGCAGTTTATACCCCCCGACGGGGAACTATGGCTACACCTTC. Residues: CASSLYPPTGNYGYTF.

The rearrangement links TRBV19 to TRBJ2-3, with TRBD2 matching over 9 bases. The CDR3 is 15 amino acids. V shed 5 bases and J 6 bases; nucleotides not matched to a gene: 9. CDR1 and CDR2 (germline): LNHDA, SQIVND (reference sequence). The CDR3 spells CASSATGTSSDTQYF. The CDR3 DNA reads TGTGCCAGTAGTGCGACCGGGACTAGCAGCGATACGCAGTATTTT.

The CDR3 DNA is TGCGCCAGCAGCTCCCGACAGGGAACAACAGATACGCAGTATTTT. Translation gives CASSSRQGTTDTQYF. The V gene is TRBV5-1, the J gene TRBJ2-3, with 7 bases lining up with TRBD1. Germline CDR1 is SGHRS and CDR2 is YFSETQ. The trim removed 3 bases at V and 3 bases at J, leaving 7 bases unmatched. The CDR3 is made up of 15 amino acids.

This rearrangement joins TRBV16 to TRBJ1-6, with a possible D match to TRBD1 (6 bases). V dropped 4 bases and J dropped 7 bases, with 11 bases sitting between them. Germline assignment: CDR1 KGHSY and CDR2 FQNENV. CDR3 size: 14 residues. CDR3 coding DNA: TGTGCCAGCAGCCCTACAGGGCGAAATTCACCCCTCCACTTT. Amino acid sequence: CASSPTGRNSPLHF.

The chain uses TRBV5-1 and TRBJ2-1, with TRBD1 matching over 8 bases. The germline V gene has CDR1 SGHRS and CDR2 YFSETQ. V shed 5 bases, J shed 7 bases, and the junction held 14 bases outside the gene matches. The CDR3 is 16 residues long. CDR3 sequence reads: CASSLNQGAVRNEQFF. In DNA, the CDR3 is TGCGCCAGCAGTTTAAATCAGGGGGCGGTCCGGAATGAGCAGTTCTTC.

The CDR3 loop reads CASRSRGESSYEQYF. CDR3 nucleotide sequence: TGTGCCAGCAGGTCTAGGGGTGAGAGCTCCTACGAGCAGTACTTC. The rearrangement uses TRBV2 and TRBJ2-7, with D possibly TRBD1 on 5 matching bases. V was trimmed by 6 bases and J by 0 bases, leaving 15 bases between them. CDR3 length: 15 amino acids. Germline lookup yields CDR1 SNHLY and CDR2 FYNNEI.

V is TRBV5-1 and J is TRBJ2-1, with TRBD2 matching 8 bases. There are 16 residues in the CDR3. V shed 0 bases and J 6 bases; nucleotides not matched to a gene: 8. Germline assignment: CDR1 SGHRS and CDR2 YFSETQ. CDR3 region: CASSLALLAGLNEQFF. CDR3 nucleotide sequence: TGCGCCAGCAGCTTGGCCTTGCTAGCGGGTCTCAATGAGCAGTTCTTC.

This clone showed up just a few times. V gene TRBV7-8 combines with J gene TRBJ2-1, with TRBD2 as a possible D gene (6 bases). In germline, CDR1 is SGHVS, CDR2 FQNEAQ. There are 17 residues in the CDR3. V lost 1 base and J 3 bases, leaving 16 bases between the germline ends. The chain's CDR3 is CASSLVVSVGGYNEQFF. Here the CDR3 DNA reads TGTGCCAGCAGCTTAGTGGTGAGCGTGGGGGGCTACAATGAGCAGTTCTTC.

In this sample, this clone turned up a few times. The chain carries TRBV5-4 and TRBJ2-2; 8 bases fit TRBD2. J was trimmed by 0 bases and V by 4 bases; bases with no gene match: 8. Per the germline V gene, CDR1 is SGHNT and CDR2 is YYREEE (reference sequence). This CDR3 has 17 amino acids. CDR3 bases: TGTGCCAGCAGCCCCCAGAGCGGGGGCACGAACACCGGGGAGCTGTTTTTT. Its protein product is CASSPQSGGTNTGELFF.

The rearrangement joins TRBV5-6 to TRBJ2-5; tentatively, D is TRBD1 (6 bases). The germline V and J ends were trimmed by 1 base and 4 bases, with 14 bases remaining between them. The germline V gene has CDR1 SGHDT and CDR2 YYEEEE. The CDR3 runs to 15 residues. The CDR3 is CASSLQGPGRETQYF. DNA of the CDR3: TGTGCCAGCAGCTTGCAGGGGCCGGGTAGAGAGACCCAGTACTTC.

In this sample, this clone turned up once. The chain employs TRBV5-1 and TRBJ1-3; D uncertain. Trimming shortened V by 8 bases and J by 1 base, and 10 bases separated the two germline ends. The CDR3 consists of 13 residues. From germline, CDR1 is SGHRS and CDR2 YFSETQ. The CDR3 DNA reads TGCGCCAGTACAGACACGTCTGGAAACACCATATATTTT. Protein: CASTDTSGNTIYF.

V and J are TRBV2 and TRBJ1-1, with D perhaps matching TRBD1 (6 bases). Germline-derived CDR1 and CDR2 are SNHLY and FYNNEI. The CDR3 loop spans 13 amino acids. Between the trimmed V and J ends, which lost 11 bases and 1 base, there was a span of 14 bases. The CDR3, as DNA: TGTGCCGGCTCGGGACAAGAGAACACTGAAGCTTTCTTT. Residues: CAGSGQENTEAFF.

The chain couples TRBV6-1 to TRBJ2-7; tentatively, D is TRBD2 (7 bases). V was trimmed by 3 bases and J by 3 bases, leaving 15 bases between them. The V gene's germline CDR1 is MNHNS and CDR2 SASEGT. The CDR3 extends over 15 amino acids. The DNA of the CDR3 is TGTGCCAGCAGTGAGTGGCAGGGGACTAACTACGAGCAGTACGTC. Encoded protein: CASSEWQGTNYEQYV.

The V call is TRBV12-5, the J call TRBJ1-2, with D hard to call. The germline CDR1 and CDR2 sequences are LGHNT and FRNRAP. CDR3 length equals 11 residues. Trimming cost V 6 bases and J 8 bases, with 10 bases left between them. The DNA for the CDR3 is TGTGCTAGTGGGGAGGGATACGGCTACACCTTC. Encoded protein: CASGEGYGYTF.

This clone was observed a handful of times. The V and J genes are TRBV5-1 and TRBJ2-1; weak D call: TRBD2 (6 bases). The CDR3 length is 15 residues. Trimming left V 5 bases short and J 1 base short, with 13 bases between. The germline V gene encodes CDR1 SGHRS and CDR2 YFSETQ. CDR3 sequence (DNA): TGCGCCAGCAGAGAGAGTGGAGGGTCCTACAATGAGCAGTTCTTC. It yields the protein CASRESGGSYNEQFF. The entire variable domain, with the rest obtained from reference TRBV5-1 and TRBJ2-1, is as follows: KAGVTQTPRYLIKTRGQQVTLSCSPISGHRSVSWYQQTPGQGLQFLFEYFSETQRNKGNFPGRFSGRQFSNSRSEMNVSTLELGDSALYLCASRESGGSYNEQFFGPGTRLTVL.

The chain employs TRBV18 and TRBJ2-7; D is perhaps TRBD1 (5 bases). The CDR3 covers 12 residues. The ends were cut back, 4 bases at V and 1 base at J, with 5 bases in the middle. The V gene's germline CDR1 is KGHSH and CDR2 LQKENI. The CDR3 DNA follows: TGTGCCAGCTCACAGGGGTCCTACGAGCAGTACTTC. This gives the protein CASSQGSYEQYF.